This entry lists 2 T cell receptor beta chains sequenced from one sample in a study of T cell responses to AZD1222 COVID-19 vaccine. Repertoires were generated with immunoSEQ multiplex PCR, while TCRdb's copy carries only in-frame clones and drops some. The repertoire consists of around 140,000 clones, with more than 85% occurring once and the leading ten covering about 5%. Specimen: peripheral blood, collected on day 0 of AZD1222 vaccination. The origin of the receptors is an adult in good health.

The V gene is TRBV6-5, the J gene TRBJ2-3; 7 positions agree with TRBD1. The length of the CDR3 is 14 residues. V was pared by 7 bases and J by 2 bases, with 6 bases of the junction left unmatched. Germline V gene lookup returns CDR1 MNHEY and CDR2 SVGAGI. The CDR3: CASKLGQLTDTQYF. The CDR3 nucleotides read TGTGCCAGCAAGCTGGGACAGCTCACAGATACGCAGTATTTT.

This sequence joins TRBV9 and TRBJ2-1; 10 bases are shared with TRBD2. Per germline, CDR1 SGDLS and CDR2 YYNGEE. The CDR3 has 16 amino acids. J was trimmed by 8 bases and V by 2 bases; bases with no gene match: 10. The CDR3 bases are TGTGCCAGCAGCGTTCGAGCGGGAGGGCCTATGGATGAGCAGTTCTTC. Amino acids: CASSVRAGGPMDEQFF. Using reference TRBV9 and TRBJ2-1 for the parts outside the CDR3, the full variable domain is DSGVTQTPKHLITATGQRVTLRCSPRSGDLSVYWYQQSLDQGLQFLIQYYNGEERAKGNILERFSAQQFPDLHSELNLSSLELGDSALYFCASSVRAGGPMDEQFFGPGTRLTVL.